The text below deals with one T cell receptor (beta chain). Antigen specificity is unknown. The record originates from a study of spatial heterogeneity in lung cancer. Looking at the study overall: Available follow-up PBMC samples were sequenced, at a median of about two years post-resection. Detection consistently captured more beta-chain sequences than alpha-chain sequences. Whole-study findings and limits: Resection saw ubiquitous expanded tumor TCRs appear in blood more than follow-up did.

Time point meaning: blood at routine non-recurrence follow-up after resection. No cell sorting; template was whole RNA from tumor, lung tissue or PBMC. Germline loops: CDR1 SGHNT, CDR2 YYREEE (reference sequence). With 0 bases removed from V and 5 bases from J, the gap between germline ends came to 9 bases. The CDR3 is 13 residues long. A single record per CDR3 protein comes from TCRdb applying MiXCR to the 5' RACE reads. Here the sample spans around 110,000 distinct CDR3 sequences, approximately 12% being singletons. Sample: PBMCs, taken at follow-up. This sequence originates from a male donor with early-stage non-small cell lung cancer. The J gene is TRBJ2-7, the V gene TRBV5-4; no clear D gene. For the CDR3, the DNA is TGTGCCAGCAGCTTGGCGGGTGCGGACGAGCAGTACTTC. This sequence encodes CASSLAGADEQYF.